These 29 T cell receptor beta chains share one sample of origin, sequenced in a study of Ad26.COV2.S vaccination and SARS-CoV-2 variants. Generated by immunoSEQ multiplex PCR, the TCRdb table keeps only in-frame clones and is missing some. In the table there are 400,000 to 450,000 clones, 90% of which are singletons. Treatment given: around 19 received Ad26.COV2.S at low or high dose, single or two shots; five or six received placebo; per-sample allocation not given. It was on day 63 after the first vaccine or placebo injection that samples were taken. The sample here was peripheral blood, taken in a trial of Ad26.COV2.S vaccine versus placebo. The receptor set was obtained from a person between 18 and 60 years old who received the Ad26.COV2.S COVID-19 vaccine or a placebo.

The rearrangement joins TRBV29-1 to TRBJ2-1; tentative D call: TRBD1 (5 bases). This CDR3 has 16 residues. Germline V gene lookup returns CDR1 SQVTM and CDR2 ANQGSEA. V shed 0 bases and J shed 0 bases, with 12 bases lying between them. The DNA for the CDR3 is TGCAGCGTTGAAGACCTACAGGAAAGCTCCTACAATGAGCAGTTCTTC. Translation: CSVEDLQESSYNEQFF.

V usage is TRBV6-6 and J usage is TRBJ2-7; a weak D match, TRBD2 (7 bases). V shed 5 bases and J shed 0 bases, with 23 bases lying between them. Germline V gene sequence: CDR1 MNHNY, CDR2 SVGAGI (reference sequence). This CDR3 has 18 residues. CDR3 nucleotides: TGTGCCAGCAGTCGGGGGGCGAGAGGGACGGCTTTCTCCTACGAGCAGTACTTC. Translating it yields CASSRGARGTAFSYEQYF.

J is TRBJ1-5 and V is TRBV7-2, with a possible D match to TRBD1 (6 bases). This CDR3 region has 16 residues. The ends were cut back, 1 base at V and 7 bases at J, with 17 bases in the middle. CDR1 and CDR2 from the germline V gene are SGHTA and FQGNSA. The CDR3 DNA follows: TGTGCCAGCAGCTTAGATGAGGGGGATCTTCCCCAGCCCCAGCATTTT. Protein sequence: CASSLDEGDLPQPQHF.

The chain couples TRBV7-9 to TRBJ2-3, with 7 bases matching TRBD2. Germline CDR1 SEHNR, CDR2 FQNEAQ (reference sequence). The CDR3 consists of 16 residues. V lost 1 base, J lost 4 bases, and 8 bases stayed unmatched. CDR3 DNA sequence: TGTGCCAGCAGCTTAGTGCCAGCGGGAACGGCAGATACGCAGTATTTT. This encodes CASSLVPAGTADTQYF.

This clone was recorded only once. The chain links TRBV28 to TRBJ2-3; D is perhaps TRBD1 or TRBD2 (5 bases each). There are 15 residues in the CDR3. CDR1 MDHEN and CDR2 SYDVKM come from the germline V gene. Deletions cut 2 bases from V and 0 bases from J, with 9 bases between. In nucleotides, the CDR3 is TGTGCCAGCAGTTTAATCGGGGACAGCACAGATACGCAGTATTTT. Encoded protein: CASSLIGDSTDTQYF.

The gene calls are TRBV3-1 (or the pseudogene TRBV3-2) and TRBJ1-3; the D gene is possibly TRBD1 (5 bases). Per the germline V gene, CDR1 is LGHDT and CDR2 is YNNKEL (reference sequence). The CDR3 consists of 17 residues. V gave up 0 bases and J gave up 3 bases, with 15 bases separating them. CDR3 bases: TGTGCCAGCAGCCAAGATCCTCTGGGGCTAGGTGGAAACACCATATATTTT. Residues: CASSQDPLGLGGNTIYF.

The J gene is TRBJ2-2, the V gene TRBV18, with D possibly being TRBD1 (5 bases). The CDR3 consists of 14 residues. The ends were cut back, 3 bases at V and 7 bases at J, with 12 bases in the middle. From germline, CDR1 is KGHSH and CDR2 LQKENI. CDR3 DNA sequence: TGTGCCAGCTCACCGGAAGGGGTCCACGGGGAGCTGTTTTTT. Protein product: CASSPEGVHGELFF.

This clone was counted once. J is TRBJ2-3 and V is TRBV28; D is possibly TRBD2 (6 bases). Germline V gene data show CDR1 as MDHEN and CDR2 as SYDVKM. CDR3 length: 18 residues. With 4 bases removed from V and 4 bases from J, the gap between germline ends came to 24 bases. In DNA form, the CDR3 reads TGTGCCAGCAGTTCTGACCTTCTTACGGGGGTGGTGGCAGATACGCAGTATTTT. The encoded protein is CASSSDLLTGVVADTQYF.

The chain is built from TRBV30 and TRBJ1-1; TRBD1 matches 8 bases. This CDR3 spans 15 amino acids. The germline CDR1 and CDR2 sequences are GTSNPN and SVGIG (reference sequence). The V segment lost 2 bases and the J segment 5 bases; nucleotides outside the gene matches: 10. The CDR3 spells CAWSPPTGGGTEAFF. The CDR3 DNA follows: TGTGCCTGGAGTCCCCCAACAGGGGGTGGGACTGAAGCTTTCTTT.

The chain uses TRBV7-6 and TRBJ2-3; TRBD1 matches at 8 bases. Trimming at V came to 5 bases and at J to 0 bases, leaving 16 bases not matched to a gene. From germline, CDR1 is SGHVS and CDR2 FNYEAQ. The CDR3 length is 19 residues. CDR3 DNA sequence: TGTGCCAGCAGCCCCACGAAGGACAGGGCAACAACTAGCACAGATACGCAGTATTTT. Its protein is CASSPTKDRATTSTDTQYF.

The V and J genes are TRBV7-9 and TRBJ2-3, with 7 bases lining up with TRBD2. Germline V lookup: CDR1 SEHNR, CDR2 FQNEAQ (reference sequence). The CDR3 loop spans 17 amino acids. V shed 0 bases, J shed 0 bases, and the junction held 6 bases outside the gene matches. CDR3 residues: CASSLATSVLSTDTQYF. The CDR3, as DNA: TGTGCCAGCAGCTTAGCCACTAGCGTGTTGAGCACAGATACGCAGTATTTT. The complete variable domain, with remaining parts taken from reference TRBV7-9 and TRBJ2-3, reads DTGVSQNPRHKITKRGQNVTFRCDPISEHNRLYWYRQTLGQGPEFLTYFQNEAQLEKSRLLSDRFSAERPKGSFSTLEIQRTEQGDSAMYLCASSLATSVLSTDTQYFGPGTRLTVL.

This CDR3 reads CASVPEDRVSDEQFF. The CDR3 nucleotides read TGTGCCAGCGTACCTGAGGACAGGGTTAGCGATGAGCAGTTCTTC. The rearrangement joins TRBV28 to TRBJ2-1, with 8 bases aligning to TRBD1. The trim removed 8 bases at V and 8 bases at J, leaving 14 bases unmatched. The CDR3 consists of 15 residues. Germline CDR1 is MDHEN and CDR2 is SYDVKM.

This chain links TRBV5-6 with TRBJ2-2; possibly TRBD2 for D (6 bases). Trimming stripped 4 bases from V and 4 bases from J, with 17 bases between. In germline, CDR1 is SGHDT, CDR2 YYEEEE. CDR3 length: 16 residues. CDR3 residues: CASSDLDREITGELFF. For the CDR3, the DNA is TGTGCCAGCAGCGACCTTGACCGGGAGATCACCGGGGAGCTGTTTTTT. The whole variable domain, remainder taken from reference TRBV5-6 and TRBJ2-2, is DAGVTQSPTHLIKTRGQQVTLRCSPKSGHDTVSWYQQALGQGPQFIFQYYEEEERQRGNFPDRFSGHQFPNYSSELNVNALLLGDSALYLCASSDLDREITGELFFGEGSRLTVL.

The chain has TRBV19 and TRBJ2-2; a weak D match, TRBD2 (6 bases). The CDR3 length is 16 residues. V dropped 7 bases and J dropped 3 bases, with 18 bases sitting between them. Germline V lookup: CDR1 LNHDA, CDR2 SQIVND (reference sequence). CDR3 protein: CASTPGWRVDTGELFF. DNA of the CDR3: TGTGCCAGTACTCCCGGTTGGAGGGTTGACACCGGGGAGCTGTTTTTT.

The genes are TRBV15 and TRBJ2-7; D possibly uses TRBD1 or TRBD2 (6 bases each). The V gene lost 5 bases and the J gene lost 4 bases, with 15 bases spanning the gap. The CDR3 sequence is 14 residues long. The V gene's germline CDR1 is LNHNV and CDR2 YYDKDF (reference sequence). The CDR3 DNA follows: TGTGCCACCAGCGCCCCCGGGGGCTTATACGAGCAGTACTTC. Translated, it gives CATSAPGGLYEQYF.

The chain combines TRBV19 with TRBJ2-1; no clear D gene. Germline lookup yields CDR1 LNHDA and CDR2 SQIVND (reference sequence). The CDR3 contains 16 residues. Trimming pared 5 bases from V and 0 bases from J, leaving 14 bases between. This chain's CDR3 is CASSVRLSSSYNEQFF. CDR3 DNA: TGTGCCAGTAGTGTCAGACTCAGTAGCTCCTACAATGAGCAGTTCTTC.

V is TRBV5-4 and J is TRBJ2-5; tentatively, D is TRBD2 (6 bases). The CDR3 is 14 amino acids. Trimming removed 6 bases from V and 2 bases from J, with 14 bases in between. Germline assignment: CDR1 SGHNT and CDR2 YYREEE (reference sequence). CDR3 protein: CASTNGGTQETQYF. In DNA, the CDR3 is TGTGCCAGCACCAACGGGGGAACACAAGAGACCCAGTACTTC.

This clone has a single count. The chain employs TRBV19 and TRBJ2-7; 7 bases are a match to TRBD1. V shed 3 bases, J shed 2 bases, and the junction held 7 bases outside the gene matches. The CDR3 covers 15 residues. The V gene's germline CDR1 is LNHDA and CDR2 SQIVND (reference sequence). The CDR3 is CASSMSPGTAYEQYF. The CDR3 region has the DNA TGTGCCAGTAGTATGAGCCCCGGGACAGCCTACGAGCAGTACTTC.

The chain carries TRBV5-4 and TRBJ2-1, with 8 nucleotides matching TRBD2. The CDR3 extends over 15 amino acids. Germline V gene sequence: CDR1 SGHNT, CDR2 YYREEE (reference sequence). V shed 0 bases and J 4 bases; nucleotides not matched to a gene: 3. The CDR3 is CASSLGGRRYNEQFF. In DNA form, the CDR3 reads TGTGCCAGCAGCTTGGGCGGGAGGCGTTACAATGAGCAGTTCTTC.

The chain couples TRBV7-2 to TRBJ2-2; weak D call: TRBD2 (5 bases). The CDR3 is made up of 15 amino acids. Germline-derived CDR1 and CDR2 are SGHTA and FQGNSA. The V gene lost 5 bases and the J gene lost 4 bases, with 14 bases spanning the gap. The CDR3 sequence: CASSTRQAVTGELFF. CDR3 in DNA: TGTGCCAGCAGCACCAGACAAGCGGTCACCGGGGAGCTGTTTTTT.

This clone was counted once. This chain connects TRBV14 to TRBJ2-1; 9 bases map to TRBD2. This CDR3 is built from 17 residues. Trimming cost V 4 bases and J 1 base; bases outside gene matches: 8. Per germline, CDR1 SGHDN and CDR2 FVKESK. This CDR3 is CASSPGAGGRSYNEQFF. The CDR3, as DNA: TGTGCCAGCAGCCCGGGGGCGGGAGGGCGGTCCTACAATGAGCAGTTCTTC.

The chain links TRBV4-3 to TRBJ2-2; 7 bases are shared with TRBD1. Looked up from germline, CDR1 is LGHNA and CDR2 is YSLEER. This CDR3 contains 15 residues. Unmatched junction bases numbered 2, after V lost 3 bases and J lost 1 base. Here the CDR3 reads CASSQRQGNTGELFF. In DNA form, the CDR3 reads TGCGCCAGCAGCCAGAGACAGGGGAACACCGGGGAGCTGTTTTTT.

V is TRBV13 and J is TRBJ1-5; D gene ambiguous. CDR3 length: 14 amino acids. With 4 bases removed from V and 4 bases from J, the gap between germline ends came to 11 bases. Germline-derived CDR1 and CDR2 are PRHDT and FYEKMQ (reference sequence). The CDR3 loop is CASSSRRTNQPQHF. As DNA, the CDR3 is TGTGCCAGCAGCTCTCGACGGACGAATCAGCCCCAGCATTTT. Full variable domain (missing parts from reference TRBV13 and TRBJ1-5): AAGVIQSPRHLIKEKRETATLKCYPIPRHDTVYWYQQGPGQDPQFLISFYEKMQSDKGSIPDRFSAQQFSDYHSELNMSSLELGDSALYFCASSSRRTNQPQHFGDGTRLSIL.

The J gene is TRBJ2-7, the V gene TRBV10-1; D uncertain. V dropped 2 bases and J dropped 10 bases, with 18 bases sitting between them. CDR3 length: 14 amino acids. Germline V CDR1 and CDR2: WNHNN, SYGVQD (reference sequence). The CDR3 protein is CASSEGPSPGEQYF. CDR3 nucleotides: TGCGCCAGCAGTGAGGGGCCCAGTCCTGGGGAACAGTACTTC.

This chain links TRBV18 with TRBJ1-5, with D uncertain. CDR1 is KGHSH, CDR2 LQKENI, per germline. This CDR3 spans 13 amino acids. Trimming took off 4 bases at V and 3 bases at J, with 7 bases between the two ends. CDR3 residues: CASSQGNNQPQHF. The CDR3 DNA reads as TGTGCCAGCTCACAAGGAAACAATCAGCCCCAGCATTTT.

The CDR3 here is CASSIRGGYGYTF. The CDR3 DNA follows: TGTGCCAGTAGTATCAGGGGCGGCTATGGCTACACCTTC. This chain links TRBV19 with TRBJ1-2, with D perhaps TRBD1 (6 bases). This CDR3 contains 13 residues. Germline V gives CDR1 LNHDA, CDR2 SQIVND (reference sequence). V was shortened by 3 bases and J by 4 bases, with 9 bases between the two germline ends.

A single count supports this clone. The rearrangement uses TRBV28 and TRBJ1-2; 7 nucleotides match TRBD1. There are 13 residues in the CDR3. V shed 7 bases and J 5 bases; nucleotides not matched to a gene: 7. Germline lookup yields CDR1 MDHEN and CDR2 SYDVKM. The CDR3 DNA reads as TGTGCCAGCATCTCTGACAGGGTTTATGGCTACACCTTC. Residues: CASISDRVYGYTF.

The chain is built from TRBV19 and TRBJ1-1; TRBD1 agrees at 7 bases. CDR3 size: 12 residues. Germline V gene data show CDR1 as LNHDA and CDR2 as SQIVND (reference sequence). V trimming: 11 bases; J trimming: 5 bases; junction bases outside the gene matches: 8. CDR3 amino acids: CACEAGGTEAFF. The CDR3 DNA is TGTGCCTGCGAGGCAGGGGGGACTGAAGCTTTCTTT.

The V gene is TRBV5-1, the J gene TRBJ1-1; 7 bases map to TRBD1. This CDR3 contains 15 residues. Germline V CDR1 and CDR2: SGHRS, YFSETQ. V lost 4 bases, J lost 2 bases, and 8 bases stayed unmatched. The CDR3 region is CASSPSGTVNTEAFF. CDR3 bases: TGCGCCAGCAGCCCCTCGGGGACAGTTAACACTGAAGCTTTCTTT. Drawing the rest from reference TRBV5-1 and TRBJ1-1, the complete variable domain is KAGVTQTPRYLIKTRGQQVTLSCSPISGHRSVSWYQQTPGQGLQFLFEYFSETQRNKGNFPGRFSGRQFSNSRSEMNVSTLELGDSALYLCASSPSGTVNTEAFFGQGTRLTVV.